One sample yielded the 24 T cell receptor beta chains listed below, sequenced in a study of blood T cell repertoires in COVID-19. This table comes from immunoSEQ multiplex PCR, and its TCRdb copy is limited to in-frame clones, with some not included. The table lists 450,000 or so clones, about 88% of them singletons. Sequencing was done on a sample of peripheral blood. Every receptor here comes from a woman aged 40 to 55 with COVID-19, enrolled during active disease.

The gene calls are TRBV27 and TRBJ1-5; maybe TRBD1 (5 bases). The germline V gene encodes CDR1 MNHEY and CDR2 SMNVEV (reference sequence). Trimming removed 2 bases from V and 4 bases from J, with 12 bases in between. The length of the CDR3 is 15 residues. The CDR3: CASSLSRARNQPQHF. The CDR3 DNA sequence: TGTGCCAGCAGTTTAAGCAGGGCGCGTAATCAGCCCCAGCATTTT.

A single count supports this clone. The chain joins TRBV28 to TRBJ1-4; 9 bases fit TRBD1. The CDR3 is 15 residues long. Germline values: CDR1 MDHEN, CDR2 SYDVKM. Germline trimming cut 5 bases from V and 5 bases from J; bases unmatched to any gene: 6. CDR3 coding DNA: TGTGCCAGCAGTCAATCGACAGGGGGGAATGAAAAACTGTTTTTT. It codes for CASSQSTGGNEKLFF.

CDR3 DNA: TGTGCCAGCAGCGTGGCCAGGGGCGGTGGCTACACCTTC. Residues: CASSVARGGGYTF. The chain employs TRBV9 and TRBJ1-2, with D possibly matching TRBD1 (6 bases). Trimming stripped 2 bases from V and 7 bases from J, with 12 bases between. The CDR3 runs to 13 residues. The germline V gene has CDR1 SGDLS and CDR2 YYNGEE. The full variable domain, its missing parts supplied by reference TRBV9 and TRBJ1-2, is DSGVTQTPKHLITATGQRVTLRCSPRSGDLSVYWYQQSLDQGLQFLIQYYNGEERAKGNILERFSAQQFPDLHSELNLSSLELGDSALYFCASSVARGGGYTFGSGTRLTVV.

The chain joins TRBV5-1 to TRBJ2-1; TRBD1 agrees at 10 bases. The CDR3 is 16 amino acids. Germline CDR1 is SGHRS and CDR2 is YFSETQ. With V trimmed by 0 bases and J by 10 bases, 10 bases remained unmatched. The CDR3 is CASSLGDRGPLDEQFF. The DNA of the CDR3 is TGCGCCAGCAGCTTGGGAGACAGGGGGCCCTTGGACGAGCAGTTCTTC.

This clone was observed a single time. The chain combines TRBV28 with TRBJ2-1, with 10 bases that match TRBD2. This CDR3 region has 15 residues. With V trimmed by 5 bases and J by 8 bases, 9 bases remained unmatched. Germline V gene sequence: CDR1 MDHEN, CDR2 SYDVKM. The CDR3 sequence is CASSPSGSSFYEQFF. In DNA form, the CDR3 reads TGTGCCAGCAGTCCTAGCGGGAGCAGTTTCTATGAGCAGTTCTTC.

V is TRBV2 and J is TRBJ1-2, with D perhaps TRBD1 (5 bases). The germline V gene has CDR1 SNHLY and CDR2 FYNNEI. The V and J ends lost 1 base and 4 bases respectively, with 7 bases between them. This CDR3 has 13 amino acids. CDR3 residues: CASSEDRIYGYTF. CDR3 sequence (DNA): TGTGCCAGCAGTGAAGACAGGATCTATGGCTACACCTTC. The full variable domain, with the rest looked up from reference TRBV2 and TRBJ1-2, is EPEVTQTPSHQVTQMGQEVILRCVPISNHLYFYWYRQILGQKVEFLVSFYNNEISEKSEIFDDQFSVERPDGSNFTLKIRSTKLEDSAMYFCASSEDRIYGYTFGSGTRLTVV.

This sequence joins TRBV6-2 or TRBV6-3 and TRBJ2-1; TRBD2 agrees at 11 bases. CDR1 and CDR2 from the germline V gene are MNHEY and SVGEGT. This CDR3 contains 16 residues. V lost 4 bases to trimming and J lost 8 bases; unmatched junction nucleotides: 10. The CDR3 here is CASSSISGGANDEQFF. CDR3 bases: TGTGCCAGCAGTTCGATTAGCGGGGGGGCCAACGATGAGCAGTTCTTC.

This clone was found once. This same CDR3 is encoded by further DNA sequences in the sample. J is TRBJ1-1 and V is TRBV11-3, with 8 bases identical to TRBD1. This CDR3 contains 13 residues. The V gene end was trimmed by 4 bases and the J gene end by 4 bases; junction bases not matched to a gene: 2. Germline CDR1 and CDR2: SGHNT and YENEEA. CDR3 DNA sequence: TGTGCCAGCAGCTATACAGGGGGCACTGAAGCTTTCTTT. Its translation: CASSYTGGTEAFF.

The V and J genes are TRBV3-1 (or the pseudogene TRBV3-2) and TRBJ1-6; 9 bases are a match to TRBD1. The germline V gene encodes CDR1 LGHDT and CDR2 YNNKEL (reference sequence). The CDR3 totals 16 residues. The V gene end was trimmed by 2 bases and the J gene end by 9 bases; junction bases not matched to a gene: 8. The CDR3 DNA reads TGTGCCAGCAGCCAAACGGGAACAGGGGGCTTTTCACCCCTCCACTTT. Residues: CASSQTGTGGFSPLHF.

V usage is TRBV28 and J usage is TRBJ2-2, with 7 bases lining up with TRBD1. The CDR3 has 15 residues. Germline lookup yields CDR1 MDHEN and CDR2 SYDVKM. V lost 6 bases and J lost 1; bases outside the gene matches: 5. This chain's CDR3 is CASRGTAVNTGELFF. The CDR3 nucleotides read TGTGCCAGCAGGGGGACAGCGGTGAACACCGGGGAGCTGTTTTTT. Filled out from reference TRBV28 and TRBJ2-2, the complete variable domain reads DVKVTQSSRYLVKRTGEKVFLECVQDMDHENMFWYRQDPGLGLRLIYFSYDVKMKEKGDIPEGYSVSREKKERFSLILESASTNQTSMYLCASRGTAVNTGELFFGEGSRLTVL.

The chain uses TRBV5-1 and TRBJ1-3; D perhaps matches TRBD1 (6 bases). CDR1 is SGHRS, CDR2 YFSETQ, per germline. Trimming stripped 4 bases from V and 4 bases from J, with 9 bases between. This CDR3 is 13 amino acids long. CDR3 sequence (DNA): TGCGCCAGCAGCGTGGGGGCGGGAAACACCATATATTTT. This encodes CASSVGAGNTIYF. Looking up the rest from reference TRBV5-1 and TRBJ1-3 gives the full variable domain: KAGVTQTPRYLIKTRGQQVTLSCSPISGHRSVSWYQQTPGQGLQFLFEYFSETQRNKGNFPGRFSGRQFSNSRSEMNVSTLELGDSALYLCASSVGAGNTIYFGEGSWLTVV.

The rearrangement links TRBV6-6 to TRBJ1-6; 11 bases are shared with TRBD1. V shed 3 bases and J 7 bases; nucleotides not matched to a gene: 5. The CDR3 loop spans 16 amino acids. Looked up from germline, CDR1 is MNHNY and CDR2 is SVGAGI (reference sequence). The CDR3: CASSYGQGAINSPLHF. CDR3 DNA: TGTGCCAGCAGTTATGGACAGGGGGCGATCAATTCACCCCTCCACTTT.

The J gene is TRBJ1-2, the V gene TRBV7-3; weak D call: TRBD1 (5 bases). This CDR3 contains 16 residues. The germline CDR1 and CDR2 sequences are SGHTA and FQGTGA. V was shortened by 5 bases and J by 4 bases, with 20 bases between the two germline ends. The CDR3 sequence is CASSLTGGEPAYGYTF. CDR3 DNA: TGTGCCAGCAGCCTCACTGGGGGGGAGCCGGCCTATGGCTACACCTTC.

J is TRBJ2-7 and V is TRBV4-3, with 10 bases that match TRBD1. CDR3 length: 17 amino acids. After removal of 0 bases from V and 2 bases from J, the junction contained 7 bases not matched to a gene. Germline CDR1 reads LGHNA; CDR2 reads YSLEER. The CDR3 DNA follows: TGCGCCAGCAGCCAAGATTCGACAGGGGGCAATCCCTACGAGCAGTACTTC. Amino acid sequence: CASSQDSTGGNPYEQYF.

The J gene is TRBJ1-1, the V gene TRBV5-4, with 8 bases aligning to TRBD1. Germline V gene data show CDR1 as SGHNT and CDR2 as YYREEE (reference sequence). The CDR3 has 15 amino acids. The V gene end was trimmed by 4 bases and the J gene end by 0 bases; junction bases not matched to a gene: 5. This chain's CDR3 is CASSRRTGLNTEAFF. CDR3 nucleotides: TGTGCCAGCAGCCGACGGACAGGGTTGAACACTGAAGCTTTCTTT.

The chain has TRBV28 and TRBJ1-2, with 7 bases matching TRBD1. The CDR3 is 14 residues long. The V gene end was trimmed by 2 bases and the J gene end by 10 bases; junction bases not matched to a gene: 10. The V gene's germline CDR1 is MDHEN and CDR2 SYDVKM. The CDR3 region is CASSLGGGPQDYTF. CDR3 DNA: TGTGCCAGCAGTTTAGGAGGGGGCCCTCAGGACTACACCTTC.

This chain links TRBV9 with TRBJ2-1; D unclear. V was shortened by 1 base and J by 7 bases, with 15 bases between the two germline ends. The CDR3 is 15 amino acids. Germline V CDR1 and CDR2: SGDLS, YYNGEE. DNA of the CDR3: TGTGCCAGCAGCGTATTTGAGATAGCCGCAAATGAGCAGTTCTTC. The encoded protein is CASSVFEIAANEQFF. The variable domain in full, with the rest retrieved from reference TRBV9 and TRBJ2-1, is DSGVTQTPKHLITATGQRVTLRCSPRSGDLSVYWYQQSLDQGLQFLIQYYNGEERAKGNILERFSAQQFPDLHSELNLSSLELGDSALYFCASSVFEIAANEQFFGPGTRLTVL.

The chain couples TRBV28 to TRBJ2-1; TRBD1 agrees at 9 bases. CDR1 is MDHEN, CDR2 SYDVKM, per germline. The CDR3 has 16 residues. The V gene end was trimmed by 5 bases and the J gene end by 4 bases; junction bases not matched to a gene: 9. CDR3 in amino acids: CASSLQRQGGYNEQFF. The CDR3 coding sequence is TGTGCCAGCAGTCTCCAGCGACAGGGGGGTTACAATGAGCAGTTCTTC.

The V and J genes are TRBV5-1 and TRBJ1-1; D ambiguous. This CDR3 region has 16 residues. Trimming took 0 bases from V and 0 from J, leaving 12 bases between them. CDR1 is SGHRS, CDR2 YFSETQ, per germline. The chain's CDR3 is CASSLGGGIMNTEAFF. CDR3 in DNA: TGCGCCAGCAGCTTGGGAGGAGGGATAATGAACACTGAAGCTTTCTTT.

The rearrangement uses TRBV5-1 and TRBJ2-7; a possible D gene is TRBD2 (6 bases). The CDR3 runs to 15 residues. Trimming took 4 bases from V and 4 from J, leaving 18 bases between them. Germline V gene data show CDR1 as SGHRS and CDR2 as YFSETQ. CDR3 loop: CASSPGPGDLYEQYF. The CDR3 DNA follows: TGCGCCAGCAGCCCGGGACCGGGGGATTTATACGAGCAGTACTTC.

V usage is TRBV11-2 and J usage is TRBJ2-4; 9 bases line up with TRBD1. The CDR3 covers 18 residues. V gave up 4 bases and J gave up 3 bases; unmatched junction bases: 13. Germline CDR1 SGHAT, CDR2 FQNNGV. The chain's CDR3 is CASSSVPGQGLGKNIQYF. CDR3 DNA: TGTGCCAGCAGCTCGGTCCCGGGACAGGGATTGGGCAAAAACATTCAGTACTTC.

This chain connects TRBV9 to TRBJ2-7; no clear D gene. Trimming shortened V by 4 bases and J by 0 bases, and 14 bases separated the two germline ends. CDR3 length: 15 residues. Germline CDR1 is SGDLS and CDR2 is YYNGEE. The CDR3 here is CASSPRPVSSYEQYF. The CDR3 nucleotides are TGTGCCAGCAGCCCCCGTCCGGTTAGCTCCTACGAGCAGTACTTC.

The chain links TRBV2 to TRBJ2-7; D gene ambiguous. This CDR3 region has 12 residues. V lost 6 bases and J lost 4, with 10 bases in between. Germline assignment: CDR1 SNHLY and CDR2 FYNNEI. CDR3 region: CASRVDSYEQYF. The CDR3, as DNA: TGTGCCAGCAGGGTTGACTCTTACGAGCAGTACTTC.

The V and J genes are TRBV6-6 and TRBJ2-7; weak D call: TRBD1 (6 bases). This CDR3 has 15 amino acids. V was cut by 5 bases and J by 2 bases, with 16 bases left in between. Germline CDR1 is MNHNY and CDR2 is SVGAGI (reference sequence). This CDR3 reads CASSPKVWGPYEQYF. The CDR3 DNA sequence: TGTGCCAGCAGTCCCAAGGTATGGGGGCCCTACGAGCAGTACTTC.